This T cell receptor beta chain emerged from a study of blood T cell repertoires in COVID-19. Study in general: Researchers got acute and convalescent COVID-19 samples from the United States, Italy and Spain. PBMCs, B-cell-depleted T cells, or T cells provided the cDNA or gDNA that made up the material.

In the study's own analysis: The assay estimated nucleated cells by amplifying reference gene primers. Method: immunoSEQ multiplex PCR; TCRdb's copy keeps in-frame clones and lacks some. The V and J calls and clone size are taken from that table; D and trimming were inferred from the DNA. The sample lists over 50,000 clones, around 90% occurring once. In its sample, this clone was seen a few times. This CDR3 has 16 residues. Germline lookup yields CDR1 SGHVS and CDR2 FQNEAQ. Trimming took 0 bases from V and 3 from J; bases not matched to a gene: 4. This receptor was obtained from a man in his forties or fifties with active COVID-19. The genes are TRBV7-8 and TRBJ2-1; 8 bases fit TRBD2. The sequenced sample was peripheral blood. CDR3 amino acids: CASSLAAGGDYNEQFF. CDR3 nucleotides: TGTGCCAGCAGCTTAGCGGCGGGGGGCGACTACAATGAGCAGTTCTTC.